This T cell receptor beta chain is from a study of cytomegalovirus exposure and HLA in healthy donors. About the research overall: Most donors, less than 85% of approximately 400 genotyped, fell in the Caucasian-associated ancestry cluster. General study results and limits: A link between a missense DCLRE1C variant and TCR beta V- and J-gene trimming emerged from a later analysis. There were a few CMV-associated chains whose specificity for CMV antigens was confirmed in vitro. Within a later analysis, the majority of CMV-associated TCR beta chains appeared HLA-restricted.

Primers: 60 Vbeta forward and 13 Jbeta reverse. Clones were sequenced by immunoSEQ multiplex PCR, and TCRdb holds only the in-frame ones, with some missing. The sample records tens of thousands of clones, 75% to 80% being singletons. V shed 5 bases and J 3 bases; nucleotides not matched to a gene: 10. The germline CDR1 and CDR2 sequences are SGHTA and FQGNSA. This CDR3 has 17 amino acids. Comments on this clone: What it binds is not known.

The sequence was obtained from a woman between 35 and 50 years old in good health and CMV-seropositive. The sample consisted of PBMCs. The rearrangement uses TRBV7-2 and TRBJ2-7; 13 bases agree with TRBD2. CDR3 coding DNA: TGTGCCAGCAGCCCCTCTAGGGGACTAGCGGGGCACTACGAGCAGTACTTC. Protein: CASSPSRGLAGHYEQYF.